This TCR beta chain is from a study of CD8 T cells in ankylosing spondylitis. Regarding the study as a whole: Disease-associated clones were reportedly significantly overrepresented in matched ankylosing spondylitis synovial fluid.

Many counts were recorded for this clonotype. The antigen is unknown. TCRdb processed the 5' RACE reads anew with MiXCR; each CDR3 protein has one entry. This repertoire shows more than 35,000 distinct CDR3 sequences, about 6.3% found once; its top ten account for 10% to 15%. The CDR3 consists of 13 residues. The germline CDR1 and CDR2 sequences are SGHRS and YFSETQ. The ends were cut back, 5 bases at V and 0 bases at J, with 9 bases in the middle. The receptor comes from a male donor with ankylosing spondylitis or in good health (not recorded which). The chain carries TRBV5-1 and TRBJ2-7; D gene ambiguous. The sequenced sample consisted of blood, either unsorted or a sorted T cell fraction (not recorded which). Here the CDR3 reads CASRLTDSYEQYF. In DNA, the CDR3 is TGCGCCAGCAGGCTAACAGACTCCTACGAGCAGTACTTC.